A selection of T cell receptor beta chains follows, all from one sample in a study of PD-1 blockade in classical Hodgkin lymphoma. TCRdb's table, derived via immunoSEQ multiplex PCR, lists solely in-frame clones and lacks some. The table shows fewer than 95,000 clones, with approximately 86% occurring only once. The source was peripheral blood mononuclear cells (PBMCs), collected before the fourth cycle of nivolumab. The receptors stem from a human donor with classical Hodgkin lymphoma. Both conserved end residues are part of each CDR3. The D gene is left open where the match is weak. Size values are once, few and many counts, or a class for expanded clones, and some rows have none.

CDR3 DNA | CDR3 protein | clone size | D gene | J gene | V gene
TGCGCCAGCAGCTTCGAGGGGGGGGGCCGCACTGAAGCTTTCTTT | CASSFEGGGRTEAFF | - | - | TRBJ1-1 | TRBV4-1
TGCGCCAGCAGCCGGGACGGAAACAATGAGCAGTTCTTC | CASSRDGNNEQFF | - | - | TRBJ2-1 | TRBV5-1
TGCAGCGTCGCCGGGACGGTGCAAGAGACCCAGTACTTC | CSVAGTVQETQYF | - | - | TRBJ2-5 | TRBV29-1
TGTGCTAGTGGTTTGTTTGCGCCTGGGGGCAGTGGACACTTACTTTATGGCTACACCTTC | CASGLFAPGGSGHLLYGYTF | - | - | TRBJ1-2 | TRBV12-5
TGTGCCAGCAGCCGAACGCAGGACAACACAGATACGCAGTATTTT | CASSRTQDNTDTQYF | - | - | TRBJ2-3 | TRBV4-2
TGTGCCATCGGACAGGGGGTAGGCAATGAGCAGTTCTTC | CAIGQGVGNEQFF | once | TRBD1 | TRBJ2-1 | TRBV10-3
TGTGCCTGGAGCCCCGGCGAGCTGATTTATTCTGAAGCTTTCTTT | CAWSPGELIYSEAFF | - | - | TRBJ1-1 | TRBV30
TGCGCCAGCAGTGCGACTAGCGGGAGCAATGGCGAGCAGTACTTC | CASSATSGSNGEQYF | once | TRBD2 | TRBJ2-7 | TRBV10-2
TGCAGCGTTGGTCAGGAGACCCAGTACTTC | CSVGQETQYF | - | - | TRBJ2-5 | TRBV29-1
TGTGCCTGGAGTTTTAATAGTGGGAGTTTAGGCAATGAGCAGTTCTTC | CAWSFNSGSLGNEQFF | - | - | TRBJ2-1 | TRBV30
TGTGCCATCAGAGCCCGGGACACCGACTATGGCTACACCTTC | CAIRARDTDYGYTF | - | - | TRBJ1-2 | TRBV10-3
TGTGCCAGTAACCCGCGAGGGAGGGGGATTGAAGCTTTCTTT | CASNPRGRGIEAFF | - | - | TRBJ1-1 | TRBV19
TGTGCCGCCTCCAGGCAGGCGCTAAATGAGCAGTTCTTC | CAASRQALNEQFF | - | - | TRBJ2-1 | TRBV6-5
TGTGCCAGCAGTTATGAGGCGGGAGGGCGCTACGAGCAGTACTTC | CASSYEAGGRYEQYF | - | TRBD2 | TRBJ2-7 | TRBV6-6
TGTGCCATCGGCGGCAGTACTGCGACCCAGTACTTC | CAIGGSTATQYF | - | - | TRBJ2-5 | TRBV6-1
TGTGCCAGCAGATCGGACAGGGGGCCTTACGAGCAGTACTTC | CASRSDRGPYEQYF | - | TRBD1 | TRBJ2-7 | TRBV27
TGTGCCAGCAGCCGACCTCCGGGACAGGGGCCCAGCTCCGGGGCCAACGTCCTGACTTTC | CASSRPPGQGPSSGANVLTF | - | TRBD1 | TRBJ2-6 | TRBV7-8
TGTGCCAGCAGTTATCGCCCAGCGAGCCATGAGCAGTTCTTC | CASSYRPASHEQFF | - | - | TRBJ2-1 | TRBV6-5
TGTGCCAGCAGTGAGTTTGGGGCAGTGACTAACAATGAGCAGTTCTTC | CASSEFGAVTNNEQFF | - | - | TRBJ2-1 | TRBV6-1
TGTGCCACCAGCAGAGATGGAGGGGTACCGGCTAATGAAAAACTGTTTTTT | CATSRDGGVPANEKLFF | - | - | TRBJ1-4 | TRBV15
TGTGCCAGTAGTATACGGACAGGGGTAGGAGATGAAAAACTGTTTTTT | CASSIRTGVGDEKLFF | - | TRBD1 | TRBJ1-4 | TRBV19
TGTGCCAGCAGCGGGGTCAGCGGGAGGGCCGGTGAGCAGTACTTC | CASSGVSGRAGEQYF | - | TRBD2 | TRBJ2-7 | TRBV14
TGCGCCAGCAGCCCCAGGGCAGGGGGAATTTGGGACACTGAAGCTTTCTTT | CASSPRAGGIWDTEAFF | few | TRBD1 | TRBJ1-1 | TRBV5-1
TGTGCCATCAGCCGACAGGGCCCGGCTGCAGATACGCAGTATTTT | CAISRQGPAADTQYF | - | TRBD1 | TRBJ2-3 | TRBV10-3
TGTGCCAGCAGCTGGGAAACAGGGGGCGAGGGGTACAATGAGCAGTTCTTC | CASSWETGGEGYNEQFF | - | TRBD1 | TRBJ2-1 | TRBV27
TGTGCCAGCAGCCATCGCCTCTCCGGGAGAAGGGATGAGCAGTTCTTC | CASSHRLSGRRDEQFF | - | - | TRBJ2-1 | TRBV11-3
TGTGCCAGCTCACGTAAGGAAGGCACTGAAGCTTTCTTT | CASSRKEGTEAFF | - | - | TRBJ1-1 | TRBV18
TGTGCCAGCAGCTTAGTTGGGGTAGGGGTGAACACCGGGGAGCTGTTTTTT | CASSLVGVGVNTGELFF | - | - | TRBJ2-2 | TRBV7-2
TGTGCCAGCAGCTTAGGGCTACGGACAGGGTCAAGTCAGCCCCAGCATTTT | CASSLGLRTGSSQPQHF | - | TRBD1 | TRBJ1-5 | TRBV7-2
TGTGCCAGCAGTTCCTCAGGGGGCGCCGGTGAAAAACTGTTTTTT | CASSSSGGAGEKLFF | - | TRBD1 | TRBJ1-4 | TRBV6-6
TGTGCCAGCAGCTTCGGACAGGGGGAAACCGGGGAGCTGTTTTTT | CASSFGQGETGELFF | once | TRBD1 | TRBJ2-2 | TRBV11-3
TGTGCCAGCAGCTCTAGAGTAGGGGCCTACGAGCAGTACTTC | CASSSRVGAYEQYF | - | - | TRBJ2-7 | TRBV7-2
TGTGCCAGCAGCTTATTAGGGATCGCAGATACGCAGTATTTT | CASSLLGIADTQYF | few | - | TRBJ2-3 | TRBV7-9
TGTGCCATCAGCGACCCCGGAGGAGGGAGAGGAACTGAAGCTTTCTTT | CAISDPGGGRGTEAFF | - | - | TRBJ1-1 | TRBV10-3